This entry lists 28 T cell receptor beta chains sequenced from one sample in a study of T cell responses to AZD1222 COVID-19 vaccine. TCRdb's copy holds only in-frame clones and misses some; the assay was immunoSEQ multiplex PCR. Among about 190,000 clones, roughly 90% were seen once, and the ten largest hold over 0.75%. The material was peripheral blood, obtained on day 0 of AZD1222 vaccination. Receptor source: an adult in good health.

The chain couples TRBV2 to TRBJ1-1; weak D call: TRBD1 (5 bases). With 7 bases removed from V and 0 bases from J, the gap between germline ends came to 15 bases. CDR3 length equals 15 residues. From germline, CDR1 is SNHLY and CDR2 FYNNEI. CDR3 nucleotides: TGTGCCAGCATGGGGGGTCGGAATATGAACACTGAAGCTTTCTTT. Amino acids: CASMGGRNMNTEAFF. Combining the CDR3 with reference TRBV2 and TRBJ1-1 gives the whole variable domain EPEVTQTPSHQVTQMGQEVILRCVPISNHLYFYWYRQILGQKVEFLVSFYNNEISEKSEIFDDQFSVERPDGSNFTLKIRSTKLEDSAMYFCASMGGRNMNTEAFFGQGTRLTVV.

This clone was counted a single time. The chain uses TRBV6-6 and TRBJ2-3, with TRBD2 matching over 10 bases. Trimming at V came to 6 bases and at J to 1 base, leaving 4 bases not matched to a gene. CDR1 and CDR2 from the germline V gene are MNHNY and SVGAGI (reference sequence). CDR3 length: 15 amino acids. CDR3 protein: CASRRTSGGTDTQYF. Written as DNA, the CDR3 is TGTGCCAGCAGGCGTACTAGCGGGGGCACAGATACGCAGTATTTT.

The chain links TRBV6-5 to TRBJ1-2, with D maybe TRBD1 (5 bases). Trimming cost V 4 bases and J 3 bases, with 12 bases left between them. This CDR3 has 14 residues. CDR1 MNHEY and CDR2 SVGAGI come from the germline V gene. The CDR3 loop reads CASSSLRGDYGYTF. CDR3 bases: TGTGCCAGCAGTTCCCTCCGGGGGGACTATGGCTACACCTTC.

This clone was detected once. The chain is built from TRBV11-2 and TRBJ2-6; 8 bases agree with TRBD1. Germline CDR1 is SGHAT and CDR2 is FQNNGV. The CDR3 sequence is 18 residues long. J gave up 1 base and V 2 bases, and 7 bases lay outside the gene matches. CDR3 bases: TGTGCCAGCAGCTTAAGGACAGGGACCTTTTCTGGGGCCAACGTCCTGACTTTC. This gives the protein CASSLRTGTFSGANVLTF.

The genes are TRBV28 and TRBJ1-6; D ambiguous. Germline-derived CDR1 and CDR2 are MDHEN and SYDVKM. The ends were cut back, 6 bases at V and 6 bases at J, with 12 bases in the middle. The CDR3 runs to 14 residues. The CDR3 spells CASSQRPGNSPLHF. The CDR3 DNA sequence: TGTGCCAGCAGCCAACGCCCCGGTAATTCACCCCTCCACTTT.

The J gene is TRBJ2-2, the V gene TRBV2; TRBD2 is a possible D gene (6 bases). The CDR3 has 14 amino acids. V dropped 7 bases and J dropped 2 bases, with 11 bases sitting between them. The germline CDR1 and CDR2 sequences are SNHLY and FYNNEI. The CDR3 spells CASKIADNTGELFF. The DNA of the CDR3 is TGTGCCAGCAAGATAGCGGACAACACCGGGGAGCTGTTTTTT.

J is TRBJ1-1 and V is TRBV6-5; D may be TRBD1 (6 bases). This CDR3 spans 14 amino acids. Germline V CDR1 and CDR2: MNHEY, SVGAGI. The V end was cut by 9 bases, the J end by 1 base, with 15 bases between. The CDR3 is CARSMGHPNTEAFF. DNA of the CDR3: TGTGCCAGGTCTATGGGACATCCGAACACTGAAGCTTTCTTT.

This sequence joins TRBV5-1 and TRBJ2-5, with D perhaps TRBD1 (5 bases). The CDR3 spans 17 residues. CDR1 SGHRS and CDR2 YFSETQ come from the germline V gene. The germline V and J ends were trimmed by 4 bases and 5 bases, with 24 bases remaining between them. The CDR3 bases are TGCGCCAGCAGCCCCTTCCCTCCGGACACCCTCGGGGAGACCCAGTACTTC. It encodes CASSPFPPDTLGETQYF.

This clone was counted once. This chain links TRBV19 with TRBJ1-5, with D unresolved. Trimming removed 3 bases at V and 4 bases at J, with 10 bases between. This CDR3 comprises 14 residues. Germline V gives CDR1 LNHDA, CDR2 SQIVND (reference sequence). Written as DNA, the CDR3 is TGTGCCAGTAGTATCTCTGCGGAGAATCAGCCCCAGCATTTT. Translation gives CASSISAENQPQHF. Combining the CDR3 with reference TRBV19 and TRBJ1-5 gives the whole variable domain DGGITQSPKYLFRKEGQNVTLSCEQNLNHDAMYWYRQDPGQGLRLIYYSQIVNDFQKGDIAEGYSVSREKKESFPLTVTSAQKNPTAFYLCASSISAENQPQHFGDGTRLSIL.

The rearrangement links TRBV29-1 to TRBJ2-3; 9 nucleotides match TRBD2. V shed 4 bases and J 1 base; nucleotides not matched to a gene: 6. Germline V gene lookup returns CDR1 SQVTM and CDR2 ANQGSEA. There are 15 residues in the CDR3. As DNA, the CDR3 is TGCAGCGTTGTCAGTAGCGGGGGCCGCACAGATACGCAGTATTTT. It specifies CSVVSSGGRTDTQYF.

The V call is TRBV6-4, the J call TRBJ2-5, with 7 bases lining up with TRBD1. CDR3 length: 14 residues. Germline V CDR1 and CDR2: MRHNA, SNTAGT. Trimming cost V 6 bases and J 9 bases; bases outside gene matches: 13. CDR3 in amino acids: CASSLPGTDESQYF. DNA of the CDR3: TGTGCCAGCAGCCTACCCGGGACAGATGAATCCCAGTACTTC.

The chain uses TRBV6-5 and TRBJ2-1; D assignment may be TRBD1 or TRBD2 (5 bases each). Germline CDR1 and CDR2: MNHEY and SVGAGI. This CDR3 comprises 13 residues. V lost 6 bases and J 8 bases, leaving 14 bases between the germline ends. The CDR3 sequence: CASRLPGRDEQFF. The DNA for the CDR3 is TGTGCCAGCAGACTTCCGGGACGGGATGAGCAGTTCTTC.

This clone is a singleton in its sample. The DNA of the CDR3 is TGTGCCAGCAGTCGCAGCGATGCCTCCTACGAGCAGTACTTC. This gives the protein CASSRSDASYEQYF. This chain uses TRBV6-5 with TRBJ2-7, with no clear D. V was clipped by 5 bases and J by 0 bases, with 11 bases between them. The CDR3 runs to 14 residues. Germline V gene data show CDR1 as MNHEY and CDR2 as SVGAGI.

This clone has only one observation. CDR3 in DNA: TGTGCCAGCACCAATTATCAAGGGGGTGCCCACGAGCAGTACTTC. It translates to CASTNYQGGAHEQYF. This chain uses TRBV7-9 with TRBJ2-7, with D maybe TRBD1 (6 bases). Deletions cut 7 bases from V and 5 bases from J, with 21 bases between. This CDR3 is 15 amino acids long. Germline lookup yields CDR1 SEHNR and CDR2 FQNEAQ (reference sequence). Looking up the rest from reference TRBV7-9 and TRBJ2-7 gives the full variable domain: DTGVSQNPRHKITKRGQNVTFRCDPISEHNRLYWYRQTLGQGPEFLTYFQNEAQLEKSRLLSDRFSAERPKGSFSTLEIQRTEQGDSAMYLCASTNYQGGAHEQYFGPGTRLTVT.

This chain joins TRBV19 and TRBJ1-6, with D uncertain. Germline V gene sequence: CDR1 LNHDA, CDR2 SQIVND (reference sequence). The V end was cut by 3 bases, the J end by 10 bases, with 7 bases between. The CDR3 is 12 residues long. The CDR3 reads CASSMVKSPLHF. The CDR3, as DNA: TGTGCCAGTAGTATGGTGAAATCACCCCTCCACTTT.

The chain uses TRBV11-3 and TRBJ2-2; D is unresolved. Germline values: CDR1 SGHNT, CDR2 YENEEA. The CDR3 is made up of 12 amino acids. V was pared by 3 bases and J by 4 bases, with 3 bases between. The CDR3 protein is CASSFGTGELFF. The CDR3 DNA sequence: TGTGCCAGCAGCTTCGGCACCGGGGAGCTGTTTTTT. Looking up the rest from reference TRBV11-3 and TRBJ2-2 gives the full variable domain: EAGVVQSPRYKIIEKKQPVAFWCNPISGHNTLYWYLQNLGQGPELLIRYENEEAVDDSQLPKDRFSAERLKGVDSTLKIQPAELGDSAVYLCASSFGTGELFFGEGSRLTVL.

J is TRBJ1-1 and V is TRBV6-1, with D unresolved. The CDR3 has 13 residues. Per germline, CDR1 MNHNS and CDR2 SASEGT. Deletions cut 3 bases from V and 6 bases from J, with 11 bases between. The CDR3 sequence is CASSDFLGSEAFF. CDR3 nucleotides: TGTGCCAGCAGTGATTTTCTAGGTTCTGAAGCTTTCTTT.

The chain combines TRBV28 with TRBJ2-7, with 7 bases that match TRBD2. V gave up 0 bases and J gave up 3 bases; unmatched junction bases: 2. Germline CDR1 and CDR2: MDHEN and SYDVKM. The CDR3 spans 14 residues. The CDR3 protein is CASSLWPSGYEQYF. In DNA, the CDR3 is TGTGCCAGCAGTTTATGGCCTAGCGGCTACGAGCAGTACTTC.

V usage is TRBV29-1 and J usage is TRBJ2-3; 11 bases agree with TRBD2. CDR3 length: 17 residues. Trimming took 1 base from V and 1 from J; bases not matched to a gene: 7. Germline CDR1 is SQVTM and CDR2 is ANQGSEA. This chain's CDR3 is CSVEVLLAGGRTDTQYF. CDR3 bases: TGCAGCGTTGAAGTTCTTCTAGCGGGGGGTCGCACAGATACGCAGTATTTT.

This chain uses TRBV7-8 with TRBJ2-7; either TRBD1 or TRBD2 may supply D (5 bases each). The V end lost 1 base, the J end lost 3 bases, and 7 bases lay between the germline ends. The CDR3 is made up of 13 amino acids. Germline values: CDR1 SGHVS, CDR2 FQNEAQ. CDR3 bases: TGTGCCAGCAGCTTAGGGGACGACTACGAGCAGTACTTC. Translating it yields CASSLGDDYEQYF. The whole variable domain, remainder taken from reference TRBV7-8 and TRBJ2-7, is GAGVSQSPRYKVAKRGQDVALRCDPISGHVSLFWYQQALGQGPEFLTYFQNEAQLDKSGLPSDRFFAERPEGSVSTLKIQRTQQEDSAVYLCASSLGDDYEQYFGPGTRLTVT.

This chain joins TRBV27 and TRBJ2-2; D is possibly TRBD1 or TRBD2 (6 bases each). Trimming left V 6 bases short and J 6 bases short, with 17 bases between. Germline loops: CDR1 MNHEY, CDR2 SMNVEV (reference sequence). The CDR3 is 15 residues long. DNA of the CDR3: TGTGCCAGCAGCACGGGGGCAGGGGTCCCCGGGGAGCTGTTTTTT. The encoded protein is CASSTGAGVPGELFF.

This chain connects TRBV27 to TRBJ2-2; D could derive from TRBD1 or TRBD2 (5 bases each). Trimming took 2 bases from V and 0 from J, leaving 13 bases between them. The CDR3 is made up of 17 amino acids. The germline V gene has CDR1 MNHEY and CDR2 SMNVEV (reference sequence). CDR3 coding DNA: TGTGCCAGCAGTTTAGGACGGGGCGGCTCGAACACCGGGGAGCTGTTTTTT. Protein product: CASSLGRGGSNTGELFF.

This chain uses TRBV23-1 with TRBJ2-1; D uncertain. TRBV23-1 is annotated as an ORF whose role is uncertain. The CDR3 extends over 14 amino acids. Trimming shortened V by 0 bases and J by 4 bases, and 7 bases separated the two germline ends. This CDR3 is CASSQSCQYNEQFF. CDR3 DNA sequence: TGCGCCAGCAGTCAATCGTGCCAGTACAATGAGCAGTTCTTC.

The chain links TRBV7-9 to TRBJ2-5; D remains ambiguous. This CDR3 contains 16 residues. V shed 4 bases and J shed 5 bases, with 20 bases lying between them. CDR1 SEHNR and CDR2 FQNEAQ come from the germline V gene (reference sequence). CDR3 nucleotides: TGTGCCAGCAGCTCCGAGGCTAAACTAAATGGGGAGACCCAGTACTTC. Amino acids: CASSSEAKLNGETQYF.

V usage is TRBV19 and J usage is TRBJ2-7, with TRBD1 as a possible D gene (6 bases). The CDR3 spans 13 residues. Germline values: CDR1 LNHDA, CDR2 SQIVND (reference sequence). Trimming stripped 5 bases from V and 3 bases from J, with 11 bases between. CDR3 coding DNA: TGTGCCAGTAGTGATGTAGGGGGCTACGAGCAGTACTTC. It specifies CASSDVGGYEQYF.

This chain uses TRBV6-6 with TRBJ2-3, with unresolved D. There are 20 residues in the CDR3. Trimming removed 5 bases at V and 4 bases at J, with 31 bases between. Germline CDR1 MNHNY, CDR2 SVGAGI (reference sequence). The CDR3 sequence is CASSQQLSDYGRARPDTQYF. DNA for the CDR3: TGTGCCAGCAGTCAACAACTCTCAGATTATGGGCGAGCACGCCCAGATACGCAGTATTTT.

The genes are TRBV7-9 and TRBJ2-7; TRBD1 matches 11 bases. The germline V gene encodes CDR1 SEHNR and CDR2 FQNEAQ (reference sequence). The CDR3 runs 16 residues. V trimming: 0 bases; J trimming: 7 bases; junction bases outside the gene matches: 8. CDR3 DNA sequence: TGTGCCAGCAGCTTAGCGCTCGGACAGGGGGCCGAAGAGCAGTACTTC. Encoded protein: CASSLALGQGAEEQYF.

In DNA, the CDR3 is TGTGCCAGTAGTATATCGGGACAGGGAAGCCATGGCTACACCTTC. It is translated as CASSISGQGSHGYTF. The chain couples TRBV19 to TRBJ1-2, with 9 bases lining up with TRBD1. The CDR3 has 15 amino acids. Germline V gene sequence: CDR1 LNHDA, CDR2 SQIVND (reference sequence). The J segment lost 6 bases and the V segment lost 2 bases, leaving 7 bases of the junction unmatched.